This T cell receptor (beta chain) was recovered during a study of identical twins. At least ten counts were recorded for this clonotype. TCRdb redid the calling of the 5' RACE reads with MiXCR, one entry per CDR3 protein. Here the sample spans around 690,000 distinct CDR3 sequences, around 20% being singletons. This CDR3 comprises 11 residues. The V gene lost 2 bases and the J gene lost 8 bases, with 6 bases spanning the gap. The same data also contributed to another study, on T cells expressing NK-cell markers. That study adds: All TCR beta repertoires analysed originated from sorted CD3+CD56+NKG2C+, CD3+CD56+NKG2C- and CD3+CD56-NKG2C+ T cells.

Material: PBMCs. The chain carries TRBV12-3 or TRBV12-4 and TRBJ1-2, with D unclear. The source is a woman between 18 and 29 years old in good health. This chain's CDR3 is CASSLREGYTF. The CDR3 bases are TGTGCCAGCAGTTTACGGGAGGGCTACACCTTC.